This TCR beta chain was captured in a study of T cells after yellow fever vaccination. Study-level results: Most clones from primary vaccination were detected again post-booster (96% CD4, 88% CD8). Though weaker, the secondary response peaked faster, on day 5 versus 15. There was a possibility that FACS-sorted repertoires contained abundant clonotypes contaminating from the bulk population.

Making TCR cDNA involved 5'RACE template switching, which added UMIs and a universal primer site. A single record per CDR3 protein comes from TCRdb applying MiXCR to the 5' RACE reads. The repertoire has a few hundred thousand distinct CDR3 sequences, 5.2% of them found once; the top ten carry less than 3.5%. This clonotype was found a few times. Its antigen remains unknown. The input for sequencing was CD4+ T cells sorted from PBMCs, taken on the day of the yellow fever booster vaccination. The TCR sequence derives from a man younger than 30 who received the YFV17D yellow fever vaccine.

Here the CDR3 reads CAISESQNSPLHF. Written as DNA, the CDR3 is TGTGCCATCAGTGAGTCTCAGAATTCACCCCTCCACTTT. The chain joins TRBV10-3 to TRBJ1-6; D remains ambiguous. Germline values: CDR1 ENHRY, CDR2 SYGVKD. V was cut by 0 bases and J by 7 bases, with 4 bases left in between. The CDR3 consists of 13 residues.